These 23 T cell receptor beta chains came from one sample sequenced in a study of T cell responses to AZD1222 COVID-19 vaccine. Assay used: immunoSEQ multiplex PCR; TCRdb lists only in-frame clones, some missing. This table holds about 94,000 clones, approximately 87% found once. The sequencing used peripheral blood, collected 28 days after the second AZD1222 dose. The receptors were sampled from an adult who received the AZD1222 COVID-19 vaccine.

The CDR3 loop reads CASSQGYRGTYEQYF. In DNA form, the CDR3 reads TGCGCCAGCAGCCAAGGCTACAGGGGGACCTACGAGCAGTACTTC. The chain uses TRBV4-1 and TRBJ2-7, with 8 bases that match TRBD1. The CDR3 contains 15 residues. From germline, CDR1 is MGHRA and CDR2 YSYEKL. V lost 1 base, J lost 2 bases, and 4 bases stayed unmatched.

The chain recombines TRBV7-8 with TRBJ1-2, with TRBD1 matching 8 bases. Trimming at V came to 1 base and at J to 7 bases, leaving 5 bases not matched to a gene. Germline lookup yields CDR1 SGHVS and CDR2 FQNEAQ. There are 14 residues in the CDR3. DNA for the CDR3: TGTGCCAGCAGCTTAGGACAGGGGAGTGGTGGCTACACCTTC. Protein product: CASSLGQGSGGYTF.

This chain joins TRBV27 and TRBJ1-2, with D possibly TRBD1 on 5 matching bases. Germline V lookup: CDR1 MNHEY, CDR2 SMNVEV (reference sequence). Trimming cost V 5 bases and J 5 bases, with 12 bases left between them. This CDR3 contains 13 residues. CDR3 loop: CASSGTPDYGYTF. The CDR3 bases are TGTGCCAGCAGTGGGACTCCTGATTATGGCTACACCTTC.

The V gene is TRBV5-6, the J gene TRBJ2-2, with 10 nucleotides matching TRBD2. The CDR3 loop spans 19 amino acids. With V trimmed by 2 bases and J by 4 bases, 14 bases remained unmatched. The germline V gene encodes CDR1 SGHDT and CDR2 YYEEEE. CDR3 loop: CASSLFRAGGFRSTGELFF. The CDR3 bases are TGTGCCAGCAGCTTATTCCGAGCGGGGGGGTTTCGGTCCACCGGGGAGCTGTTTTTT.

The chain has TRBV7-3 and TRBJ2-1; D unresolved. This CDR3 has 15 residues. V was trimmed by 1 base and J by 3 bases, leaving 10 bases between them. The germline V gene encodes CDR1 SGHTA and CDR2 FQGTGA. The CDR3 loop reads CASSLRAGLYNEQFF. The CDR3 DNA sequence: TGTGCCAGCAGCTTAAGAGCCGGGCTCTACAATGAGCAGTTCTTC.

The chain carries TRBV6-5 and TRBJ2-2; D uncertain. CDR1 is MNHEY, CDR2 SVGAGI, per germline. The V and J ends lost 7 bases and 5 bases respectively, with 5 bases between them. The CDR3 spans 11 residues. The DNA of the CDR3 is TGTGCCAGCAAGGTTACCGGGGAGCTGTTTTTT. As protein: CASKVTGELFF.

This clone occurred once. The rearrangement uses TRBV3-1 (or the pseudogene TRBV3-2) and TRBJ1-5; no reliable D call. There are 13 residues in the CDR3. The germline V gene has CDR1 LGHDT and CDR2 YNNKEL (reference sequence). Trimming shortened V by 0 bases and J by 4 bases, and 4 bases separated the two germline ends. For the CDR3, the DNA is TGTGCCAGCAGCCAAGATCGGAATCAGCCCCAGCATTTT. Its translation is CASSQDRNQPQHF.

This chain connects TRBV28 to TRBJ1-2; 7 nucleotides line up with TRBD1. Germline V gene lookup returns CDR1 MDHEN and CDR2 SYDVKM. Trimming at V came to 3 bases and at J to 6 bases, leaving 10 bases not matched to a gene. The CDR3 extends over 15 amino acids. This CDR3 is CASSFGEDRVDGYTF. In nucleotides, the CDR3 is TGTGCCAGCAGTTTCGGAGAAGACAGGGTTGATGGCTACACCTTC.

The rearrangement links TRBV28 to TRBJ1-5; no definite D call. The V end was cut by 6 bases, the J end by 1 base, with 10 bases between. The CDR3 extends over 14 amino acids. Per the germline V gene, CDR1 is MDHEN and CDR2 is SYDVKM. The CDR3 DNA reads as TGTGCCAGCAGCGACCTGGCCAGCAATCAGCCCCAGCATTTT. Translation: CASSDLASNQPQHF.

This rearrangement joins TRBV11-3 to TRBJ2-2; TRBD2 might be the D (6 bases). CDR3 length: 15 residues. In germline, CDR1 is SGHNT, CDR2 YENEEA. Trimming pared 4 bases from V and 1 base from J, leaving 10 bases between. This chain's CDR3 is CASSWRGGNTGELFF. CDR3 nucleotides: TGTGCCAGCAGCTGGCGGGGTGGGAACACCGGGGAGCTGTTTTTT.

The chain employs TRBV19 and TRBJ2-5; D may be TRBD1 or TRBD2 (5 bases each). The germline gives CDR1 LNHDA, CDR2 SQIVND (reference sequence). This CDR3 comprises 14 residues. V shed 5 bases and J shed 4 bases, with 14 bases lying between them. The CDR3 here is CASSVRGAGETQYF. CDR3 DNA sequence: TGTGCCAGTAGTGTAAGGGGCGCGGGAGAGACCCAGTACTTC.

This sequence joins TRBV6-2 or TRBV6-3 and TRBJ2-7; D is undetermined. V lost 4 bases to trimming and J lost 5 bases, with 15 bases between them. CDR3 length: 14 amino acids. The germline V gene encodes CDR1 MNHEY and CDR2 SVGEGT. The CDR3 sequence: CASSSMAVADEQYF. In nucleotides, the CDR3 is TGTGCCAGCAGTTCCATGGCGGTCGCGGACGAGCAGTACTTC.

The CDR3 spells CASSQGGTQNIQYF. The CDR3 DNA is TGTGCCAGCAGCCAAGGAGGGACCCAAAACATTCAGTACTTC. J is TRBJ2-4 and V is TRBV3-1 (or the pseudogene TRBV3-2); D assignment may be TRBD1 or TRBD2 (5 bases each). Trimming pared 1 base from V and 5 bases from J, leaving 9 bases between. Germline CDR1 LGHDT, CDR2 YNNKEL (reference sequence). The CDR3 extends over 14 amino acids.

Details on this clone: Other DNA sequences in the sample encode the same CDR3. V and J are TRBV7-9 and TRBJ1-5; no firm D call. Germline CDR1 reads SEHNR; CDR2 reads FQNEAQ (reference sequence). V was shortened by 5 bases and J by 4 bases, with 6 bases between the two germline ends. The CDR3 is 12 residues long. The CDR3 sequence is CASSLENQPQHF. Here the CDR3 DNA reads TGTGCCAGCAGCCTGGAGAATCAGCCCCAGCATTTT.

The rearrangement joins TRBV5-5 to TRBJ1-4; TRBD1 is a possible D gene (6 bases). The CDR3 is 16 residues long. From germline, CDR1 is SGHKS and CDR2 YYEKEE (reference sequence). Trimming left V 2 bases short and J 7 bases short, with 18 bases between. The CDR3 protein is CASSLEDQGTTEKLFF. CDR3 sequence (DNA): TGTGCCAGCAGCTTAGAGGACCAGGGGACGACTGAAAAACTGTTTTTT. Full variable domain (outside the CDR3, taken from reference TRBV5-5 and TRBJ1-4): DAGVTQSPTHLIKTRGQQVTLRCSPISGHKSVSWYQQVLGQGPQFIFQYYEKEERGRGNFPDRFSARQFPNYSSELNVNALLLGDSALYLCASSLEDQGTTEKLFFGSGTQLSVL.

For this clone: This same CDR3 is encoded by further DNA sequences in the sample. The DNA for the CDR3 is TGTGCCAGCAGTTACTCCCCGGGACAGGGTATCTACAATGAGCAGTTCTTC. Translating it yields CASSYSPGQGIYNEQFF. The chain joins TRBV6-2 or TRBV6-3 to TRBJ2-1; 9 bases align to TRBD1. This CDR3 is 17 amino acids long. Germline V lookup: CDR1 MNHEY, CDR2 SVGEGT. V was clipped by 0 bases and J by 3 bases; unmatched bases: 6.

The chain recombines TRBV24-1 with TRBJ2-7; D possibly uses TRBD1 or TRBD2 (5 bases each). The germline CDR1 and CDR2 sequences are KGHDR and SFDVKD. The CDR3 spans 15 residues. V dropped 3 bases and J dropped 3 bases, with 14 bases sitting between them. For the CDR3, the DNA is TGTGCCACCAGTGATCAGGGTGGGGACGACTACGAGCAGTACTTC. Its protein is CATSDQGGDDYEQYF.

CDR3 DNA sequence: TGTGCCAGCAGTGACCCCAGTCTAGGAAACACTGAAGCTTTCTTT. Its protein product is CASSDPSLGNTEAFF. The V call is TRBV25-1, the J call TRBJ1-1; no reliable D call. Germline CDR1 reads MGHDK; CDR2 reads SYGVNS. There are 15 residues in the CDR3. Between the trimmed V and J ends, which lost 3 bases and 2 bases, there was a span of 13 bases.

V is TRBV27 and J is TRBJ1-5, with unresolved D. Trimming removed 2 bases at V and 3 bases at J, with 5 bases between. CDR1 is MNHEY and CDR2 is SMNVEV in the germline V gene (reference sequence). The CDR3 is 13 amino acids. CDR3 nucleotides: TGTGCCAGCAGTTTAGAACACAATCAGCCCCAGCATTTT. Translated: CASSLEHNQPQHF.

The CDR3 DNA reads TGTGCCAGCAGCCCCCAAGGGGGGTACTCCTACGAGCAGTACTTC. Translating it yields CASSPQGGYSYEQYF. The chain couples TRBV7-2 to TRBJ2-7, with D perhaps given as TRBD1 or TRBD2 (6 bases each). Germline V CDR1 and CDR2: SGHTA, FQGNSA. The CDR3 runs to 15 residues. Trimming took off 5 bases at V and 0 bases at J, with 14 bases between the two ends.

V usage is TRBV19 and J usage is TRBJ2-5; 7 bases match TRBD1. The CDR3 has 15 amino acids. With 5 bases clipped from V and 6 bases from J, the junction kept 12 bases outside the gene matches. Germline V gene sequence: CDR1 LNHDA, CDR2 SQIVND (reference sequence). The CDR3 coding sequence is TGTGCCAGTAGTGACAGACAGGGACAGACGAAGACCCAGTACTTC. This encodes CASSDRQGQTKTQYF. Drawing the rest from reference TRBV19 and TRBJ2-5, the complete variable domain is DGGITQSPKYLFRKEGQNVTLSCEQNLNHDAMYWYRQDPGQGLRLIYYSQIVNDFQKGDIAEGYSVSREKKESFPLTVTSAQKNPTAFYLCASSDRQGQTKTQYFGPGTRLLVL.

The CDR3, as DNA: TGTGCCAGCAGTGAAGTGGGAGGATTCACCACAGATACGCAGTATTTT. Amino acid sequence: CASSEVGGFTTDTQYF. The chain carries TRBV6-1 and TRBJ2-3; D might be TRBD2 (6 bases). V gave up 1 base and J gave up 2 bases, with 13 bases separating them. CDR3 length: 16 residues. Germline-derived CDR1 and CDR2 are MNHNS and SASEGT.

V gene TRBV3-1 (or the pseudogene TRBV3-2) combines with J gene TRBJ2-7, with 8 bases lining up with TRBD2. With 4 bases clipped from V and 5 bases from J, the junction kept 13 bases outside the gene matches. Germline loops: CDR1 LGHDT, CDR2 YNNKEL (reference sequence). This CDR3 comprises 16 residues. CDR3 sequence: CASSPLGIAGSNEQYF. In nucleotides, the CDR3 is TGTGCCAGCAGCCCCCTCGGGATAGCGGGGTCGAACGAGCAGTACTTC.